The TCR beta chain described here comes from a study of blood T cell repertoires in COVID-19 (dated by TCRdb to 2018 to 2021). Concerning the study at large: The collaborator samples originated in the United States, Italy and Spain and spanned the acute and convalescent phases of COVID-19. Samples came from the ongoing ImmuneRACE study (first 160 participants) plus 1,254 subjects from 6 global collaborators. The prospective study material was composed of cDNA or gDNA derived from T cells, B-cell-depleted T cells, or PBMCs. The dataset comprised deeply sampled blood TCRbeta repertoires from subjects exposed to, actively infected with, or recovered from COVID-19. Nearly every sample came with metadata listing a de-identified subject ID, COVID-19 status, age in years and sex. Where available, HLA class I and class II types were taken from metadata supplied by the sample provider and were not determined by assay-based typing. The repertoires were released in a freely available public database meant as a resource for research on the immune response to SARS-CoV-2. Findings and caveats that apply to the study as a whole: The quantity of clinical and demographic metadata differed by source and by participant and was supplied without curation.

Via the germline V gene, CDR1 is KGHSH and CDR2 LQKENI. The CDR3 contains 16 residues, cysteine and phenylalanine counted. The read is trimmed to its CDR3 DNA, 48 bases read in frame from base 1. V trim: 3 bases; J trim: 5 bases; unmatched bases: 3. TCRbeta CDR3 regions were amplified from genomic DNA using the immunoSEQ Assay, a bias-controlled multiplex PCR. On the study's bioinformatics: Nucleated cell counts per sample were estimated from amplification of reference gene primers within the assay. To quantify the absolute abundance of each unique TCRbeta CDR3 rearrangement, sequence reads were collapsed and filtered. For each sample, productive Simpson clonality was calculated as the square root of Simpson's diversity index across productive rearrangements. What TCRdb holds here is the immuneACCESS table cut down to in-frame rearrangements. Part of the clones is not present; checked against another copy, under half of the missing clones reflect an unresolved V gene, and the others are unexplained. The V and J calls and the clone size are those of that table, but D and trimming were determined from the DNA. In all, the sample holds more than 200,000 clones, and about 85% of those were seen once. Of the sample, 10% to 12% is held by the ten largest clones.

A remark on this clone: It lacks a known antigen. Base-call qualities are not available, and no considerably larger clone is one nucleotide away.

In the prospective study, participants were roughly 18 to 100 years old, resided in about two dozen geographic areas of the United States, and were enrolled through a virtual design. To assign participants to cohorts, the prospective study relied on clinical history that participants themselves reported in a screening survey and a study questionnaire. Recovered participants in ImmuneRACE Cohort 3 were defined by two consecutive negative NP/OP PCR tests, clearance by a healthcare professional, or resolution of symptoms. In the prospective study, mobile phlebotomists collected whole blood, serum and a nasopharyngeal or oropharyngeal swab from each participant. Participants in the prospective study had the option to provide additional blood draws and questionnaires over a roughly 2-month period. Blood samples from the prospective study were shipped frozen or at room temperature prior to DNA extraction.

The clonotype was recovered from a man aged 25 to 40 who had recovered from COVID-19. The material sequenced was PBMCs or T cells enriched from blood (not recorded which). The chain couples TRBV18 to TRBJ2-3; TRBD2 aligns with 15 central bases. The CDR3 region has the sequence CASSPPGLAGGDTQYF. The nucleotide sequence is TGTGCCAGCTCACCCCCGGGACTAGCGGGAGGAGATACGCAGTATTTT.